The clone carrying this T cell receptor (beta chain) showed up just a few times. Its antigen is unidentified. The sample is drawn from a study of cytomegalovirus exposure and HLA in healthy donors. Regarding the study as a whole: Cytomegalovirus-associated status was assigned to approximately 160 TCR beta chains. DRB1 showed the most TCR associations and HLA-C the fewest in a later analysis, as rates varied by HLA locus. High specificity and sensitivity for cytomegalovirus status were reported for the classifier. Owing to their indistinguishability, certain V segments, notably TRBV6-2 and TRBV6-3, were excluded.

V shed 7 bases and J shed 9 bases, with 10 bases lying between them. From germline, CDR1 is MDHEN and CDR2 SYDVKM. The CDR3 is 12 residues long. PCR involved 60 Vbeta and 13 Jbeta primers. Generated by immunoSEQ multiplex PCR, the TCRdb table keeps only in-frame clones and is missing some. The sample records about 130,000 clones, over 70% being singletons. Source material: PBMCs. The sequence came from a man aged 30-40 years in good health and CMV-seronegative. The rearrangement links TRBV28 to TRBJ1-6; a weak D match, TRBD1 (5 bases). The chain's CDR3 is CASTGGGSPLHF. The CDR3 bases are TGTGCCAGCACCGGGGGTGGTTCACCCCTCCACTTT. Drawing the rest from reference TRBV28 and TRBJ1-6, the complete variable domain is DVKVTQSSRYLVKRTGEKVFLECVQDMDHENMFWYRQDPGLGLRLIYFSYDVKMKEKGDIPEGYSVSREKKERFSLILESASTNQTSMYLCASTGGGSPLHFGNGTRLTVT.